This T cell receptor (beta chain) is from a study of vaccination effects on CD4 cells after COVID-19. Study-wide findings and caveats: Common cold coronavirus cross-reactivity was shown by only 1 of 255 vaccine-induced clones in healthy vaccinees. Marked clonal contraction of infection- and vaccine-induced clones was seen late after vaccination.

CDR1 is DFQATT and CDR2 is SNEGSKA in the germline V gene (reference sequence). The CDR3 is 14 residues long. Trimming left V 3 bases short and J 1 base short, with 10 bases between. This clone was seen more than once but under ten times. Its antigen remains unidentified. Antigen-specific CD4+ T cells were expanded (with viral peptide pools) by the ViraFEST assay ahead of sequencing. Once cultured for roughly 10 days, the cells underwent separation to obtain CD4+ T cells. IL-2 at 9 to 10 IU/ml and peptides at 9.5 to 10 ug/ml were added to cultured PBMC, a few million per well. It was on days 3 and 7 that half the medium was replaced with IL-2 medium. The repertoire was sequenced with immunoSEQ multiplex PCR; TCRdb's copy has only in-frame clones and lacks some. The table has approximately 82,000 clones, approximately 81% seen once.

The sequences come from CD4+ T cells from PBMCs cultured with HCoV-229E spike peptides, collected before COVID-19 vaccination. This sequence originates from a human donor who received a COVID-19 vaccine. The V and J genes are TRBV20-1 and TRBJ1-5; no clear D. CDR3 bases: TGCAGTGCTAGTCCCCACCCGAGCAATCAGCCCCAGCATTTT. Translation: CSASPHPSNQPQHF.